The 25 T cell receptor beta chains listed next were all sequenced from one sample in a study of cytomegalovirus exposure and HLA in healthy donors. PCR amplification relied on 60 Vbeta primers (plus 13 Jbeta primers). Assay used: immunoSEQ multiplex PCR; TCRdb lists only in-frame clones, some missing. Among about 130,000 clones, 83% were seen once, and the ten largest hold about 20%. The sequencing input was PBMCs. The receptors stem from a young man in good health and CMV-seropositive.

The chain joins TRBV18 to TRBJ2-5; 9 bases align to TRBD2. V gave up 3 bases and J gave up 2 bases; unmatched junction bases: 7. CDR1 is KGHSH, CDR2 LQKENI, per germline. The CDR3 is 16 amino acids. The CDR3 is CASSPLPAGGQETQYF. In DNA form, the CDR3 reads TGTGCCAGCTCACCCCTTCCCGCGGGGGGGCAAGAGACCCAGTACTTC. The full variable domain, with the rest looked up from reference TRBV18 and TRBJ2-5, is NAGVMQNPRHLVRRRGQEARLRCSPMKGHSHVYWYRQLPEEGLKFMVYLQKENIIDESGMPKERFSAEFPKEGPSILRIQQVVRGDSAAYFCASSPLPAGGQETQYFGPGTRLLVL.

This clone came up a few times. The CDR3 DNA reads as TGTGCCAGCAGCTTAGACAGGAATCCTTATGGCTACACCTTC. Its translation is CASSLDRNPYGYTF. V usage is TRBV7-2 and J usage is TRBJ1-2; tentatively, D is TRBD1 (5 bases). The CDR3 is 14 residues long. The V end was cut by 1 base, the J end by 5 bases, with 11 bases between. Germline V lookup: CDR1 SGHTA, CDR2 FQGNSA.

The V call is TRBV5-1, the J call TRBJ1-1; D is unresolved. CDR3 size: 16 residues. In germline, CDR1 is SGHRS, CDR2 YFSETQ. V was pared by 0 bases and J by 0 bases, with 12 bases between. Here the CDR3 reads CASSLGGFRMNTEAFF. CDR3 nucleotide sequence: TGCGCCAGCAGCTTGGGAGGGTTTAGGATGAACACTGAAGCTTTCTTT.

This clone was detected only a few times. The chain recombines TRBV7-9 with TRBJ1-5; maybe TRBD1 (5 bases). V was cut by 1 base and J by 5 bases, with 15 bases left in between. The length of the CDR3 is 16 residues. Germline-derived CDR1 and CDR2 are SEHNR and FQNEAQ (reference sequence). The CDR3 loop is CASSLVLEGPDQPQHF. The CDR3 bases are TGTGCCAGCAGCTTAGTTTTGGAGGGGCCCGATCAGCCCCAGCATTTT. The variable domain in full, with the rest retrieved from reference TRBV7-9 and TRBJ1-5, is DTGVSQNPRHKITKRGQNVTFRCDPISEHNRLYWYRQTLGQGPEFLTYFQNEAQLEKSRLLSDRFSAERPKGSFSTLEIQRTEQGDSAMYLCASSLVLEGPDQPQHFGDGTRLSIL.

The chain couples TRBV7-6 to TRBJ1-1; a weak D match, TRBD1 (5 bases). Trimming shortened V by 1 base and J by 5 bases, and 14 bases separated the two germline ends. The CDR3 loop spans 15 amino acids. CDR1 and CDR2 from the germline V gene are SGHVS and FNYEAQ. Here the CDR3 reads CASSLGKGMGTEAFF. In DNA form, the CDR3 reads TGTGCCAGCAGCTTAGGGAAGGGGATGGGTACTGAAGCTTTCTTT.

The chain employs TRBV10-3 and TRBJ1-1; 9 bases align to TRBD1. The junction had 5 bases not matched to a gene; V was cut back by 6 bases and J by 0 bases. Germline V gives CDR1 ENHRY, CDR2 SYGVKD. The CDR3 is 15 amino acids. CDR3 in amino acids: CAISRTGDMNTEAFF. For the CDR3, the DNA is TGTGCCATCAGCCGGACAGGGGACATGAACACTGAAGCTTTCTTT.

The chain employs TRBV13 and TRBJ2-5; 8 bases agree with TRBD1. Germline CDR1 reads PRHDT; CDR2 reads FYEKMQ (reference sequence). The CDR3 length is 15 residues. Trimming cost V 5 bases and J 0 bases; bases outside gene matches: 5. CDR3 nucleotides: TGTGCCAGCAGCAGTCGACAGGGGCACCAAGAGACCCAGTACTTC. It specifies CASSSRQGHQETQYF.

This chain joins TRBV2 and TRBJ2-1; possible D gene TRBD2, 6 bases. Trimming pared 2 bases from V and 5 bases from J, leaving 19 bases between. This CDR3 spans 17 amino acids. Looked up from germline, CDR1 is SNHLY and CDR2 is FYNNEI. CDR3: CASSEIATSQWDNEQFF. The CDR3 nucleotides are TGTGCCAGCAGTGAAATAGCGACTAGTCAATGGGACAATGAGCAGTTCTTC.

The chain couples TRBV28 to TRBJ1-5; a possible D gene is TRBD1 (5 bases). The CDR3 is 12 residues long. Germline CDR1 is MDHEN and CDR2 is SYDVKM. Trimming shortened V by 7 bases and J by 6 bases, and 10 bases separated the two germline ends. The CDR3 spells CASNDRFQPQHF. The CDR3 DNA reads as TGTGCCAGCAATGACAGATTTCAGCCCCAGCATTTT.

The CDR3 region is CASSKTENTEAFF. As DNA, the CDR3 is TGTGCCAGCAGCAAGACAGAGAACACTGAAGCTTTCTTT. This chain joins TRBV5-5 and TRBJ1-1; weak D call: TRBD1 (5 bases). The CDR3 consists of 13 residues. Germline V lookup: CDR1 SGHKS, CDR2 YYEKEE (reference sequence). V was trimmed by 4 bases and J by 1 base, leaving 8 bases between them.

The gene calls are TRBV4-2 and TRBJ1-1; TRBD1 matches 7 bases. Germline V gene lookup returns CDR1 LGHNA and CDR2 YNFKEQ. This CDR3 has 15 residues. V dropped 3 bases and J dropped 4; count of bases not matched to a gene: 8. CDR3 DNA sequence: TGTGCCAGCAGCCACCTTTCGCAGGGGGGCACTGAAGCTTTCTTT. Protein sequence: CASSHLSQGGTEAFF.

V is TRBV19 and J is TRBJ1-6; the D gene is possibly TRBD1 (6 bases). Germline CDR1 and CDR2: LNHDA and SQIVND (reference sequence). The CDR3 contains 14 residues. V was cut by 6 bases and J by 8 bases, with 14 bases left in between. Here the CDR3 reads CASSVPGHYSPLHF. The CDR3 DNA reads TGTGCCAGTAGCGTCCCGGGACATTATTCACCCCTCCACTTT. Full variable domain (remainder filled in from reference TRBV19 and TRBJ1-6): DGGITQSPKYLFRKEGQNVTLSCEQNLNHDAMYWYRQDPGQGLRLIYYSQIVNDFQKGDIAEGYSVSREKKESFPLTVTSAQKNPTAFYLCASSVPGHYSPLHFGNGTRLTVT.

The chain employs TRBV4-1 and TRBJ2-3; a possible D gene is TRBD1 (6 bases). V was cut by 0 bases and J by 5 bases, with 24 bases left in between. This CDR3 contains 19 residues. The germline CDR1 and CDR2 sequences are MGHRA and YSYEKL. The CDR3, as DNA: TGCGCCAGCAGCCAAGATCAGGTGATGGCAGGGGAAGTAGGAGATACGCAGTATTTT. This encodes CASSQDQVMAGEVGDTQYF.

The chain is built from TRBV10-3 and TRBJ1-5; D is perhaps TRBD1 (5 bases). Trimming left V 5 bases short and J 6 bases short, with 14 bases between. CDR1 and CDR2 from the germline V gene are ENHRY and SYGVKD. The CDR3 loop spans 14 amino acids. Written as DNA, the CDR3 is TGTGCCATCAGTCCAGGAGGGGCAGCTCAGCCCCAGCATTTT. Encoded protein: CAISPGGAAQPQHF.

This rearrangement joins TRBV11-2 to TRBJ2-7; D gene ambiguous. Trimming removed 2 bases from V and 3 bases from J, with 5 bases in between. Germline CDR1 and CDR2: SGHAT and FQNNGV. The CDR3 is made up of 12 amino acids. CDR3 residues: CASSLSLYEQYF. The CDR3 DNA sequence: TGTGCCAGCAGCTTATCACTCTACGAGCAGTACTTC.

The V gene is TRBV5-1, the J gene TRBJ1-1; D perhaps matches TRBD1 (6 bases). Germline CDR1 reads SGHRS; CDR2 reads YFSETQ. CDR3 length equals 14 residues. V gave up 5 bases and J gave up 1 base, with 12 bases separating them. The CDR3 nucleotides are TGCGCCAGCAGTAATCAGGGGAAGAACACTGAAGCTTTCTTT. This codes for CASSNQGKNTEAFF.

The chain joins TRBV29-1 to TRBJ1-6; no clear D gene. The CDR3 runs 10 residues. V lost 4 bases and J 10 bases, leaving 5 bases between the germline ends. Germline loops: CDR1 SQVTM, CDR2 ANQGSEA. The CDR3 sequence is CSVGGSPLHF. CDR3 nucleotides: TGCAGCGTTGGAGGATCACCCCTCCACTTT.

The chain uses TRBV30 and TRBJ2-3; no clear D. This CDR3 region has 14 residues. Germline CDR1 and CDR2: GTSNPN and SVGIG (reference sequence). V was cut by 1 base and J by 0 bases, with 8 bases left in between. The CDR3 sequence: CAWSGQISTDTQYF. CDR3 sequence (DNA): TGTGCCTGGAGTGGGCAGATAAGCACAGATACGCAGTATTTT.

A few counts support this clone. The V and J genes are TRBV18 and TRBJ2-7; TRBD1 aligns across 9 bases. Germline V gives CDR1 KGHSH, CDR2 LQKENI. There are 14 residues in the CDR3. Trimming cost V 4 bases and J 0 bases; bases outside gene matches: 1. CDR3 coding DNA: TGTGCCAGCTCACGGACAGGGGTCTCCTACGAGCAGTACTTC. Translated: CASSRTGVSYEQYF.

This clone has just a few counts. The chain recombines TRBV19 with TRBJ1-5; D is unresolved. V was cut by 6 bases and J by 3 bases, with 18 bases left in between. The CDR3 runs 16 residues. Germline lookup yields CDR1 LNHDA and CDR2 SQIVND (reference sequence). The CDR3 region has the DNA TGTGCCAGTAGCCACCTGGGAGGTCCCCCCAATCAGCCCCAGCATTTT. Translated, it gives CASSHLGGPPNQPQHF.

The CDR3 sequence: CASSLSPQNQETQYF. CDR3 in DNA: TGCGCCAGCAGCTTGTCACCCCAGAACCAAGAGACCCAGTACTTC. The chain is built from TRBV5-1 and TRBJ2-5; D is undetermined. CDR1 is SGHRS, CDR2 YFSETQ, per germline. The CDR3 sequence is 15 residues long. The V end was cut by 1 base, the J end by 0 bases, with 10 bases between. The entire variable domain, with the rest obtained from reference TRBV5-1 and TRBJ2-5, is as follows: KAGVTQTPRYLIKTRGQQVTLSCSPISGHRSVSWYQQTPGQGLQFLFEYFSETQRNKGNFPGRFSGRQFSNSRSEMNVSTLELGDSALYLCASSLSPQNQETQYFGPGTRLLVL.

The V gene is TRBV5-1, the J gene TRBJ2-3, with TRBD2 matching 14 bases. The CDR3 has 18 amino acids. In germline, CDR1 is SGHRS, CDR2 YFSETQ. J lost 4 bases, V lost 4 bases, and 11 bases had no gene match. CDR3 loop: CASSPGTSGGLKSDTQYF. CDR3 in DNA: TGCGCCAGCAGCCCGGGGACTAGCGGGGGACTAAAATCAGATACGCAGTATTTT.

The chain couples TRBV4-1 to TRBJ1-5, with D possibly matching TRBD1 (5 bases). Germline lookup yields CDR1 MGHRA and CDR2 YSYEKL. V was shortened by 4 bases and J by 1 base, with 17 bases between the two germline ends. This CDR3 comprises 17 residues. The CDR3 protein is CASSPHRGDLSNQPQHF. CDR3 nucleotides: TGCGCCAGCAGCCCACACCGGGGGGACTTGAGCAATCAGCCCCAGCATTTT.

The rearrangement links TRBV10-3 to TRBJ1-2; 11 nucleotides align to TRBD1. The CDR3 consists of 16 residues. Germline V CDR1 and CDR2: ENHRY, SYGVKD. The V segment lost 0 bases and the J segment 3 bases; nucleotides outside the gene matches: 3. The CDR3 DNA is TGTGCCATCAGTGAGTCGGGGACAGGGGGTGACTATGGCTACACCTTC. Encoded protein: CAISESGTGGDYGYTF.

This chain uses TRBV5-6 with TRBJ2-7, with a tentative D call TRBD2 (5 bases). The CDR3 totals 14 residues. V was pared by 4 bases and J by 3 bases, with 14 bases between. Germline assignment: CDR1 SGHDT and CDR2 YYEEEE. CDR3 protein: CASSPGPRDYEQYF. CDR3 DNA sequence: TGTGCCAGCAGCCCGGGCCCCCGGGACTACGAGCAGTACTTC.